The TCR beta chain described here comes from a study of Ad26.COV2.S vaccination and SARS-CoV-2 variants. Assay used: immunoSEQ multiplex PCR; TCRdb lists only in-frame clones, some missing. The sample has about 350,000 clones, 75% to 90% seen once. The V and J ends lost 0 bases and 7 bases respectively, with 14 bases between them. From germline, CDR1 is SGHRS and CDR2 YFSETQ. CDR3 length: 15 amino acids. Sample treatment: over 15 received Ad26.COV2.S at low or high dose, single or two shots; roughly five received placebo; per-sample allocation not given. The study sampled participants on day 63 after the first vaccine or placebo injection.

The TCR sequence derives from a person between 18 and 65 years old who received the Ad26.COV2.S COVID-19 vaccine or a placebo. Sequences were derived from peripheral blood, sampled in a trial of Ad26.COV2.S vaccine versus placebo. V and J are TRBV5-1 and TRBJ2-1; TRBD2 might be the D (6 bases). CDR3 protein: CASSLAGELGNEQFF. The CDR3 bases are TGCGCCAGCAGCTTGGCGGGGGAGCTAGGTAATGAGCAGTTCTTC.